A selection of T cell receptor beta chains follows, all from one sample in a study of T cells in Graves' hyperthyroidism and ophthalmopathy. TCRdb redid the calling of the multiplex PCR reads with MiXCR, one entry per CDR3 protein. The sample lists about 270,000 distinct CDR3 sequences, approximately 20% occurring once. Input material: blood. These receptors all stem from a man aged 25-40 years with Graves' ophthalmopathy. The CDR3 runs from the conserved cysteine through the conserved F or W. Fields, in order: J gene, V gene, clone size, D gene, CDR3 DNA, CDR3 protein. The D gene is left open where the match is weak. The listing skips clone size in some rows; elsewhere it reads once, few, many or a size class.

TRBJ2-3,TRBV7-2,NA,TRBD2,TGTGCCAGCAGACCGCTAGCGGGGGGCCGCACAGATACGCAGTATTTT,CASRPLAGGRTDTQYF
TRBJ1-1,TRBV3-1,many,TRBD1,TGTGCCAGCAGCCCGGACAGGGTGGACACTGAAGCTTTCTTT,CASSPDRVDTEAFF
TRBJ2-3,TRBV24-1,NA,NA,TGTGCCACCAGTGTTCCGGGAGACGTGACAGATACGCAGTATTTT,CATSVPGDVTDTQYF
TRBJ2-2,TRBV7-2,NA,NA,TGTGCCAGCAGCTTTCTGCTCGGGTCTCTATCGAACACCGGGGAGCTGTTTTTT,CASSFLLGSLSNTGELFF
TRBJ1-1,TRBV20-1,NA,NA,TGCAGTGCTAGAGATCTCGGCGACGCTGAAGCTTTCTTT,CSARDLGDAEAFF
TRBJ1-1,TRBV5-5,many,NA,TGTGCCAGCAGCACTGACACGAACACTGAAGCTTTCTTT,CASSTDTNTEAFF
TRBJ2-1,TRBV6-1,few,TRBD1,TGTGCCAGCAGTGGCCGCAGGGGGCACAATGAGCAGTTCTTC,CASSGRRGHNEQFF
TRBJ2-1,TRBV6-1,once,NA,TGTGCCAGCACCTTGTGGGTTGAGCAGTTCTTC,CASTLWVEQFF
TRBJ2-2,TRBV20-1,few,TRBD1,TGCAGTGCTAGAGGTTTTGGGGGACAGGCGAACACCGGGGAGCTGTTTTTT,CSARGFGGQANTGELFF
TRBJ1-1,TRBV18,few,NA,TGTGCCAGCTCAGAAGGCGTCACTGAAGCTTTCTTT,CASSEGVTEAFF
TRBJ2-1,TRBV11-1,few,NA,TGTGCCAGCACACCGGGACCCCGGGTGGATGAGCAGTTCTTC,CASTPGPRVDEQFF
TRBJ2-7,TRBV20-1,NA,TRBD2,TGCAGTGCTAGGGGACTAGCGACCTACGAGCAGTACTTC,CSARGLATYEQYF